The rows below give T cell receptor beta chains drawn from one sample of a study of high-grade serous ovarian cancer treatment subgroups. Sequencing used immunoSEQ multiplex PCR; TCRdb keeps in-frame clones, though not all of them. The data contain around 30,000 clones, around 80% of them seen just once; the ten biggest clones take up roughly 2.2%. The sequenced material came from tumor tissue. The receptors derive from a human donor with high-grade serous ovarian cancer. Each CDR3 is given with its conserved first and last residue. The D gene is left open where the match is weak. Clone size is shown for a subset of rows, as once, few, many or a class of expanded clone.

len	abundance	v_gene	j_gene	d_gene	CDR3nt	CDR3aa
16	-	TRBV7-5	TRBJ1-5	-	TGTGCCAGAAGCTTATGCCCGGACGATAGCAATCAGCCCCAGCATTTT	CARSLCPDDSNQPQHF
15	-	TRBV6-5	TRBJ2-7	TRBD1	TGTGCCAGCAGACCGACCGGGCAGGGACAGAACGAGCAGTACTTC	CASRPTGQGQNEQYF
12	-	TRBV5-5	TRBJ2-3	-	TGTGCCAGCAGCTTAAACAGAGATACGCAGTATTTT	CASSLNRDTQYF
14	-	TRBV10-3	TRBJ2-7	-	TGTGCCATCAGTGTCGGTGGCAGTTCCTACGAGCAGTACTTC	CAISVGGSSYEQYF
13	-	TRBV19	TRBJ1-3	-	TGTGCCAGTACCACAGTCTCTGGAAACACCATATATTTT	CASTTVSGNTIYF
18	few	TRBV19	TRBJ2-6	-	TGTGCCAGTAGTAGCGGCCCGGGACATCCAACTGGGGCCAACGTCCTGACTTTC	CASSSGPGHPTGANVLTF
16	-	TRBV5-1	TRBJ2-1	-	TGCGCCAGCAGCTTGGGTTCTGGGGCAGGCTACAATGAGCAGTTCTTC	CASSLGSGAGYNEQFF
20	-	TRBV27	TRBJ2-4	TRBD2	TGTGCCAGCAGTCCTACCCGGACTAGCGGGAGGGCCATGACCAAAAACATTCAGTACTTC	CASSPTRTSGRAMTKNIQYF
15	-	TRBV7-8	TRBJ2-1	TRBD2	TGTGCCAGCAGCTTAGCCCAGGGACTAGCGGGGGAGCAGTTCTTC	CASSLAQGLAGEQFF
14	-	TRBV25-1	TRBJ1-3	-	TGTGCCAGCAGTGAGTACGGCTCTGGAAACACCATATATTTT	CASSEYGSGNTIYF
17	-	TRBV7-9	TRBJ2-5	-	TGTGCCAGCAGCGCCAGTAACCTGGACTACTCCCAAGAGACCCAGTACTTC	CASSASNLDYSQETQYF
14	-	TRBV7-2	TRBJ2-5	-	TGTGCCAGCAGCCCCAGCGTTTACCAAGAGACCCAGTACTTC	CASSPSVYQETQYF
13	-	TRBV5-4	TRBJ2-7	-	TGTGCCAGCAGCGCGGACTACGCCTACGAGCAGTACTTC	CASSADYAYEQYF
15	-	TRBV7-3	TRBJ2-3	-	TGTGCCAGCAGTCTTTCTAGCTTCGTATCAGATACGCAGTATTTT	CASSLSSFVSDTQYF
16	-	TRBV27	TRBJ1-3	-	TGTGCCAGCAGTTTCAGGGGCCCGCTCTCTGGAAACACCATATATTTT	CASSFRGPLSGNTIYF
15	-	TRBV6-1	TRBJ1-1	-	TGTGCCAGCAGCATACGCGGGTTCTACAACACTGAAGCTTTCTTT	CASSIRGFYNTEAFF
15	-	TRBV11-2	TRBJ2-7	TRBD2	TGTGCCAGCAGCTCAACTTTGGGACTACCTTACGAGCAGTACTTC	CASSSTLGLPYEQYF
17	-	TRBV4-1	TRBJ2-7	-	TGCGCCAGCAGCCAAGGCCGACCGACTCCGGGGGTCGGAGCGCAGTACTTC	CASSQGRPTPGVGAQYF
16	-	TRBV27	TRBJ2-3	TRBD2	TGTGCCAGCAGTCGGATAGCGGGGTCTAGCACAGATACGCAGTATTTT	CASSRIAGSSTDTQYF
16	-	TRBV11-2	TRBJ2-2	TRBD2	TGTGCCAGCAGCTCCATACAGCGGGGACGCGCCGGGGAGCTGTTTTTT	CASSSIQRGRAGELFF
15	-	TRBV5-5	TRBJ2-6	-	TGTGCCAGCAGCTTGGGCGGCTCTGGGGCCAACGTCCTGACTTTC	CASSLGGSGANVLTF
13	-	TRBV2	TRBJ2-5	-	TGTGCCAGCAAGGGCTGGGGAACGGAGACCCAGTACTTC	CASKGWGTETQYF
14	-	TRBV7-6	TRBJ1-1	-	TGTGCCAGCAGCTTGGACGGCTTGAACACTGAAGCTTTCTTT	CASSLDGLNTEAFF
13	-	TRBV30	TRBJ1-5	-	TGTGCCTGGAGCGTGGGGGTTAATCAGCCCCAGCATTTT	CAWSVGVNQPQHF
13	-	TRBV5-1	TRBJ2-1	TRBD1	TGCGCCACTAGTCCGGGACAGCACAATGAGCAGTTCTTC	CATSPGQHNEQFF
16	-	TRBV4-1	TRBJ1-2	TRBD1	TGCGCCAGCAGCCAACTACCTGGGACAGTAATTTATGGCTACACCTTC	CASSQLPGTVIYGYTF
17	few	TRBV19	TRBJ2-7	TRBD2	TGTGCCAGTAGTGCCGGGACTAGCGGGAGGGTCTCCTACGAGCAGTACTTC	CASSAGTSGRVSYEQYF
14	-	TRBV15	TRBJ2-5	-	TGTGCCACCAGCAGAGATCGTAGGGAAGGGACCCAGTACTTC	CATSRDRREGTQYF
15	-	TRBV4-1	TRBJ2-1	-	TGCGCCAGCAGCCAAGATGTCCCTAATTACAATGAGCAGTTCTTC	CASSQDVPNYNEQFF
13	-	TRBV30	TRBJ2-7	-	TGTGCCTGGAGTGTAACCTCAGGGTCCGAGCAGTACTTC	CAWSVTSGSEQYF
13	-	TRBV7-6	TRBJ1-4	-	TGTGCCAGCAGCAGACGAACTAATGAAAAACTGTTTTTT	CASSRRTNEKLFF
11	-	TRBV5-1	TRBJ2-7	-	TGCGCCAGCCTTGGATTTTACGAGCAGTACTTC	CASLGFYEQYF
17	-	TRBV4-1	TRBJ2-3	-	TGCGCCAGCAGCCAAGGCCCCTGGGCGGGATCCACAGATACGCAGTATTTT	CASSQGPWAGSTDTQYF
13	-	TRBV6-1	TRBJ2-1	-	TGTGCCAGCAGTGATGAGGGTTGGAGTGAGCAGTTCTTC	CASSDEGWSEQFF
15	-	TRBV4-1	TRBJ2-7	TRBD2	TGCGCCAGCAGCCTATATAGCGGGATCTCCTACGAGCAGTACTTC	CASSLYSGISYEQYF
14	-	TRBV7-3	TRBJ2-3	TRBD2	TGTGCCAGCAGCTTACTTAGCGGGACAGATACGCAGTATTTT	CASSLLSGTDTQYF
14	-	TRBV6-5	TRBJ1-6	-	TGTGCCAGCAGTTACGAGGGGGAAAAATCACCCCTCCACTTT	CASSYEGEKSPLHF
17	-	TRBV5-1	TRBJ2-3	TRBD1	TGCGCCAGCAGCTTGCAAGGACAGGGGTTTGGGGCAGATACGCAGTATTTT	CASSLQGQGFGADTQYF
16	-	TRBV5-1	TRBJ2-1	TRBD2	TGCGCCAGCAGCTTTGCGACTAGCGGGAGTGGGAGTGAGCAGTTCTTC	CASSFATSGSGSEQFF
13	-	TRBV6-1	TRBJ2-3	-	TGTGCCAGCAGTCGGACAGTCACAGATACGCAGTATTTT	CASSRTVTDTQYF
19	-	TRBV14	TRBJ2-7	TRBD1	TGTGCCAGCAGCCGAGACACCGGGACAGGCAAATCTAACCCCTACGAGCAGTACTTC	CASSRDTGTGKSNPYEQYF
12	-	TRBV18	TRBJ2-3	-	TGTGCCAGCTCACCACCGCTAGATACGCAGTATTTT	CASSPPLDTQYF
15	-	TRBV5-5	TRBJ1-1	-	TGTGCCAGCAGCTTCGGGATCGTTGGCAACACTGAAGCTTTCTTT	CASSFGIVGNTEAFF
20	once	TRBV9	TRBJ2-2	TRBD2	TGTGCCAGCAGCGTAGACCCCCTTTCGGAGAATCGGGGCGGGAGAGGGGAGCTGTTTTTT	CASSVDPLSENRGGRGELFF
15	-	TRBV6-1	TRBJ1-2	TRBD1	TGTGCCAGCAGGCCGGACAGGGGGCAGAGATATGGCTACACCTTC	CASRPDRGQRYGYTF
16	few	TRBV6-6	TRBJ1-1	-	TGTGCCATCATGTCCCGGCCAGGGCGTATGAACACTGAAGCTTTCTTT	CAIMSRPGRMNTEAFF
19	-	TRBV9	TRBJ1-3	TRBD1	TGTGCCAGCAGCGTAAACGAGGCGGCGGACAGGGGCTCTGGAAACACCATATATTTT	CASSVNEAADRGSGNTIYF
15	-	TRBV9	TRBJ2-1	TRBD2	TGTGCCAGCAGCGGACTAGCGGGATCTAACAATGAGCAGTTCTTC	CASSGLAGSNNEQFF
15	-	TRBV27	TRBJ2-1	TRBD2	TGTGCCAGCAGTCTCGGACTAGCGGGAGGCAATGAGCAGTTCTTC	CASSLGLAGGNEQFF
15	-	TRBV13	TRBJ1-1	-	TGTGCCAGCAGCTTGCGCGCGACGGGGAACACTGAAGCTTTCTTT	CASSLRATGNTEAFF